This T cell receptor (beta chain) was captured by sequencing in a study of shared clonotypes between healthy human individuals (dated by TCRdb to about 2020). Notes on the research overall: The cohort included three men and two women between 18 and 49 years of age. Between about 0.94 and 10 billion PBMCs per donor were obtained by leukapheresis. Libraries were prepared and TCR repertoires were sequenced by different laboratories using diverse techniques, in order to increase sequencing depth and limit assay-specific biases. For each donor, CD4 naive and CD4 memory were each run on three plates, CD8 naive on two plates, and CD8 memory on one plate. To estimate repertoire size and how much clonotype sharing occurs between individuals, the study deeply sequenced the blood TCR repertoires of several healthy adults.

Healthy HIV-negative adults with no recently reported acute infections or vaccinations were included as donors. Every donor was a Caucasian adult living in Nashville, Tennessee, USA. CD4+ T cells were enriched through magnetic negative selection, after which naive cells were positively selected on CD45RA and the remaining negative fraction served as the memory subset. Blood was collected by leukapheresis, and PBMCs were isolated by Ficoll-Histopaque density gradient centrifugation and then cryopreserved in liquid nitrogen vapor phase. Analytical flow cytometry was used to check the purity and quantity of each magnetically sorted T cell population. From each sorted fraction, genomic DNA was isolated and quantified by UV absorbance on a Nanodrop 2000c. Using the deep immunoSEQ assay, TCR CDR3 regions were amplified from genomic DNA by multiplex PCR. For each cell subset, the extracted genomic DNA was distributed evenly across all wells of several immunoSEQ 96-well plates, and each plate served as one replicate. For sorted subsets, approximately 0.2 ug of genomic DNA, equivalent to roughly 33,000 T cell genomes, went into each replicate PCR. The purified libraries were quantified using a Qubit 3.0 fluorometer, sized with a Bioanalyzer 2100, and then quantified again using the KAPA Library Quantification kit. A separate single-read 150-cycle Illumina NextSeq 550 flow cell was used to sequence each immunoSEQ 96-well plate. Processing in the source paper ran as follows. Because the immunoSEQ output included only junctional sequences and no quality scores, the filtering could not be the same as the filtering used for full-length reads. To assign V/J genes and CDR3, sequences were annotated against IMGT germline references using PyIR, a Python wrapper for IgBLAST v1.9. Reads were filtered out if the reads had weak V/J assignments (E-value above 1e-6), no CDR3, stop codons, out-of-frame junctions, or ambiguous translated residues. A V3J clonotype was defined by an identical inferred V gene, J gene, and CDR3 amino acid sequence. Percentage overlap between repertoires was computed as shared unique clonotypes divided by the size of the smaller repertoire. RTK rarefaction, the Chao1 estimator, and Recon v2.1 estimates of unobserved clonotypes were used to assess repertoire richness. Generation probabilities for all TCRbeta clonotypes obtained by the gDNA method from a few donors were computed using OLGA. The table was pulled from immuneACCESS by TCRdb, which kept in-frame rearrangements only. Such tables lose some clones; where checked, under half of the loss comes from unresolved V genes, and the rest has no known cause. Clone size and V and J calls were adopted from that table, with D and trimming inferred from the DNA. The sample records millions of clones, around 95% of which are singletons. The ten largest account for 0.1% to 0.15% of the sample.

Its CDR3 holds 12 amino acids, cysteine through phenylalanine. Only the CDR3 part of the read is kept: 36 bases, read in frame from the first base. The germline V gene encodes CDR1 WNHNN and CDR2 SYGVQD (reference sequence). V gives up 6 bases and J gives up 7 bases, and the segment between their germline ends measures 12 bases. What the work shows at the level of the full study, not this receptor alone: Because the study included only a small number of donors, the genetic and exposure-history diversity represented was limited. Only blood was sampled, and tissue TCR repertoires likely differ from those in blood. Rarefaction of sorted-subset datasets indicated incomplete sequencing despite the large sequencing depth. Estimated clonotype richness was generally larger for naive than for memory subsets. Compared with non-shared clonotypes, the clonotypes found in all four sorted-subset donors had higher generation probabilities. Based on pairwise subsampling, the degree of clonotype sharing among donors was expected to be affected by sequencing depth. When a handful of donors were compared, the shared fraction of clonotypes was around 5% for naive CD4, roughly 3.3% for naive CD8, more than 2% for memory CD4, and 0.4% for memory CD8.

This clone has more than one count but fewer than ten. No cognate antigen has been identified for it. No much larger clone exists at a distance of one base, and base qualities are not known. Sequencing was carried out using naive CD4+ T cells sorted from blood. The cell subset or site tag for this specimen amounts to: CD45RA+ positively selected. This receptor chain uses TRBV10-1 and TRBJ1-1; no D segment can be confidently identified. The clonotype was recovered from a man between 18 and 35 years old in good health. In nucleotide form, the sequence is TGCGCCAGCAGCACAACCGCGGGTGAAGCTTTCTTT. It codes for CASSTTAGEAFF.